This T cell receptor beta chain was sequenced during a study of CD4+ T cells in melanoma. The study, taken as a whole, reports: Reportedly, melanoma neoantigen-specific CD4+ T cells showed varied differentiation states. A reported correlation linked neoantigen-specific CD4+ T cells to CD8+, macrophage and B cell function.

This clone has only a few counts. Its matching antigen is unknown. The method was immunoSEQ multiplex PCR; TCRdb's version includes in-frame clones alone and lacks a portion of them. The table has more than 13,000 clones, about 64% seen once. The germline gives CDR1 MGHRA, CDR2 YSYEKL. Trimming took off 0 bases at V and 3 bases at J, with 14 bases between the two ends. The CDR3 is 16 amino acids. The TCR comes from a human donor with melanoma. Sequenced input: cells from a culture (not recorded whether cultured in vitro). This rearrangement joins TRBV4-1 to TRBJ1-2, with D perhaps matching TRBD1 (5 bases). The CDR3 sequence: CASSQDREVDHYGYTF. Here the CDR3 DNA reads TGCGCCAGCAGCCAAGACAGGGAAGTCGACCACTATGGCTACACCTTC.